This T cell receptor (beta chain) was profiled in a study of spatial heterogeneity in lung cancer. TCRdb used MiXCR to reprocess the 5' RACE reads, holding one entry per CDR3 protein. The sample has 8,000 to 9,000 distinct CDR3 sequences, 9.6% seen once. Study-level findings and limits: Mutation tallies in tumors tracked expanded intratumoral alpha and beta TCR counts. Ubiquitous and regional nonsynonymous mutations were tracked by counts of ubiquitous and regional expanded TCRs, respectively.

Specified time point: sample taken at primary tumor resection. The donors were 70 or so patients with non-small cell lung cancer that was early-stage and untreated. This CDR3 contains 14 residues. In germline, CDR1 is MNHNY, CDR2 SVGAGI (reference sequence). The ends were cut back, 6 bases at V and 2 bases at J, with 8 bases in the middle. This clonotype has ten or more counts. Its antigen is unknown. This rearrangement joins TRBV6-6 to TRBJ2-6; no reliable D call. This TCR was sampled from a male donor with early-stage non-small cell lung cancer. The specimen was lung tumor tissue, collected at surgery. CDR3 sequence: CASRLDPGANVLTF. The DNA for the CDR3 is TGTGCCAGCAGATTGGACCCTGGGGCCAACGTCCTGACTTTC.